This TCR beta chain was profiled in a study of T cell responses to AZD1222 COVID-19 vaccine. Findings and limits, study-wide: Repertoire samples came only from after the peak T cell response. White British ancestry dominated among donors, who included more females, and clonal diversity was possibly underestimated. Dominant at 160-218 and 743-854, vaccine-associated CD4 TCRs also spanned spike.

After removal of 6 bases from V and 3 bases from J, the junction contained 7 bases not matched to a gene. Germline-derived CDR1 and CDR2 are MNHEY and SVGAGI. This CDR3 is built from 15 residues. In the case of this clone: As yet, its antigen is unknown.

The protocol was immunoSEQ multiplex PCR, while the TCRdb copy is restricted to in-frame clones and leaves out a portion. The repertoire includes around 100,000 clones, about 82% of them detected once, and about 1.4% sits in the top ten. The chain couples TRBV6-5 to TRBJ2-7; 11 nucleotides agree with TRBD2. The TCR comes from an adult in good health. The source material was peripheral blood, sampled on day 0 of AZD1222 vaccination. As DNA, the CDR3 is TGTGCCAGCAGCGTTGTGGGACTAGCGGTCTACGAGCAGTACTTC. Its protein is CASSVVGLAVYEQYF.